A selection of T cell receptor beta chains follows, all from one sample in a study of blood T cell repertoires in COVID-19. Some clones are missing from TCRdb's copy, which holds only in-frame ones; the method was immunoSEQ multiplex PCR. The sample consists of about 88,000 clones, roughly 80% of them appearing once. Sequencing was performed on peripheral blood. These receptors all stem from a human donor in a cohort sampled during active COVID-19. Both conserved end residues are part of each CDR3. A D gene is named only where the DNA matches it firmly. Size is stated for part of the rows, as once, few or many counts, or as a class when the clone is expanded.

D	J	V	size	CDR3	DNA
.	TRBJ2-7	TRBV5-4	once	CASSPVVGERNEQYF	TGTGCCAGCAGCCCCGTCGTGGGAGAGAGGAACGAGCAGTACTTC
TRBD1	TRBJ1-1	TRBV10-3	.	CAISDLRGRDGTEAFF	TGTGCCATCAGTGACCTCAGGGGGCGGGATGGTACTGAAGCTTTCTTT
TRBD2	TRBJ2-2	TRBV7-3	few	CASSLSGSGAGGTGELFF	TGTGCCAGCAGCTTAAGCGGTAGCGGGGCCGGGGGCACCGGGGAGCTGTTTTTT
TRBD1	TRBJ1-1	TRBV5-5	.	CASSIRDRNTEAFF	TGTGCCAGCAGCATACGGGACAGGAACACTGAAGCTTTCTTT
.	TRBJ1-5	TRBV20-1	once	CSASRQEDGNQPQHF	TGCAGTGCTAGTAGGCAGGAGGACGGCAATCAGCCCCAGCATTTT
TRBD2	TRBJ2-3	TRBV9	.	CASSVGGITGLEPQYF	TGTGCCAGCAGCGTAGGCGGAATAACCGGACTAGAACCGCAGTATTTT
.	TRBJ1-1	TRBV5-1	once	CASSLEPGNTEAFF	TGCGCCAGCAGCTTGGAGCCGGGGAACACTGAAGCTTTCTTT
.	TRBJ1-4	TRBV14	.	CASSHSLSPSKEKLFF	TGTGCCAGCAGCCATTCTCTATCCCCTTCGAAGGAAAAACTGTTTTTT
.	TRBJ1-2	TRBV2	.	CASSDETSFNYGYTF	TGTGCCAGCAGTGATGAGACAAGTTTTAACTATGGCTACACCTTC
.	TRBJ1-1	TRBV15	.	CATSRDGRGNTEAFF	TGTGCCACCAGCAGAGACGGACGGGGGAACACTGAAGCTTTCTTT
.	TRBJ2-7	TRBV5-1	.	CASSLGRGGGYEQYF	TGCGCCAGCAGCTTGGGTCGGGGCGGAGGGTACGAGCAGTACTTC
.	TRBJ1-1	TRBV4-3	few	CASSLTVNTEAFF	TGCGCCAGCAGCCTGACAGTAAACACTGAAGCTTTCTTT
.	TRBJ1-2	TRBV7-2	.	CASSLDRAIYGYTF	TGTGCCAGCAGCTTAGACAGGGCCATCTATGGCTACACCTTC
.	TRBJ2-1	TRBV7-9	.	CASSMDTQDEQFF	TGTGCCAGCAGCATGGACACCCAGGATGAGCAGTTCTTC
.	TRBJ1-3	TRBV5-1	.	CASSLGGVGNTIYF	TGCGCCAGCAGCTTGGGAGGAGTGGGAAACACCATATATTTT
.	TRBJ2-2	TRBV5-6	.	CASSLGTFRELFF	TGTGCCAGCAGCTTGGGGACTTTTAGGGAGCTGTTTTTT
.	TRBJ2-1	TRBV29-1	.	CSAPGVFENEQFF	TGCAGCGCTCCGGGGGTTTTTGAGAATGAGCAGTTCTTC
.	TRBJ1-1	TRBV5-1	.	CASSHGTGNTEAFF	TGCGCCAGCAGCCATGGCACGGGAAACACTGAAGCTTTCTTT
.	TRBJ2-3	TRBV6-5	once	CASSFKGEDTQYF	TGTGCCAGCAGTTTTAAAGGGGAAGATACGCAGTATTTT
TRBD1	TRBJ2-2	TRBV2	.	CASSDATGYGELFF	TGTGCCAGCAGTGATGCGACAGGGTACGGGGAGCTGTTTTTT
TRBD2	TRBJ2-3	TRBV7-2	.	CASSFGASGRPDTQYF	TGTGCCAGCAGCTTCGGCGCTAGCGGGAGGCCAGATACGCAGTATTTT
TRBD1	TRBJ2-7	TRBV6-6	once	CASSYGGRGRTYEQYF	TGTGCCAGCAGTTACGGGGGCAGGGGGCGAACCTACGAGCAGTACTTC
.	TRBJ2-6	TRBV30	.	CAWSVAGRANVLTF	TGTGCCTGGAGTGTGGCGGGTAGGGCCAACGTCCTGACTTTC
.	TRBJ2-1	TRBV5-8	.	CASSGWGSRTVNEQFF	TGTGCCAGCAGCGGATGGGGGAGCCGGACAGTGAATGAGCAGTTCTTC
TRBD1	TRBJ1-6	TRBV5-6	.	CASSRRQGDNSPLHF	TGTGCCAGCAGCCGACGACAGGGGGATAATTCACCCCTCCACTTT
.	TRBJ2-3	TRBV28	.	CASSLSLYTQYF	TGTGCCAGCAGTTTATCGCTATATACGCAGTATTTT
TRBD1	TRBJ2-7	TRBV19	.	CASSARTGGAYEQYF	TGTGCCAGTAGTGCCAGGACAGGGGGCGCCTACGAGCAGTACTTC